These 25 T cell receptor beta chains came from one sample sequenced in a study of cytomegalovirus exposure and HLA in healthy donors. PCR amplification relied on 60 Vbeta primers (plus 13 Jbeta primers). The data were produced by immunoSEQ multiplex PCR, yet TCRdb's version contains in-frame clones alone and is incomplete. The sample carries about 160,000 clones, 76% recorded once. Sequencing input: PBMCs. The receptor set was obtained from a female donor in good health and CMV-seronegative.

The chain couples TRBV5-5 to TRBJ1-1; no clear D gene. Germline CDR1 and CDR2: SGHKS and YYEKEE (reference sequence). This CDR3 spans 13 amino acids. Trimming removed 7 bases from V and 6 bases from J, with 16 bases in between. This CDR3 is CASSTVSEPEAFF. CDR3 DNA sequence: TGTGCCAGCTCTACGGTCTCCGAACCTGAAGCTTTCTTT.

The rearrangement uses TRBV28 and TRBJ2-7; D is perhaps TRBD2 (5 bases). Trimming stripped 4 bases from V and 1 base from J, with 14 bases between. CDR3 length: 15 residues. Germline loops: CDR1 MDHEN, CDR2 SYDVKM. CDR3 region: CASSSAATGSYEQYF. The CDR3 nucleotides are TGTGCCAGCAGTTCAGCGGCTACCGGTTCCTACGAGCAGTACTTC.

CDR3 sequence (DNA): TGTGCCAGTAGCCACCTAGGACAGGGAGTCTATGGCTACACCTTC. This sequence encodes CASSHLGQGVYGYTF. The rearrangement uses TRBV19 and TRBJ1-2; 8 positions agree with TRBD1. V lost 6 bases, J lost 4 bases, and 10 bases stayed unmatched. The CDR3 loop spans 15 amino acids. CDR1 and CDR2 from the germline V gene are LNHDA and SQIVND (reference sequence).

The chain carries TRBV29-1 and TRBJ2-4; TRBD2 agrees at 8 bases. The CDR3 is 17 residues long. Germline V gene lookup returns CDR1 SQVTM and CDR2 ANQGSEA. The J segment lost 1 base and the V segment lost 4 bases, leaving 12 bases of the junction unmatched. CDR3 nucleotide sequence: TGCAGCGTTGTACCCAGCGGGAGATCATTCGCCAAAAACATTCAGTACTTC. It specifies CSVVPSGRSFAKNIQYF.

J is TRBJ1-1 and V is TRBV10-3; D gene unclear. The CDR3 is made up of 12 amino acids. In germline, CDR1 is ENHRY, CDR2 SYGVKD. V was clipped by 0 bases and J by 10 bases, with 9 bases between them. The CDR3 sequence is CAISESIFRAFF. In DNA, the CDR3 is TGTGCCATCAGTGAGTCGATATTTAGAGCTTTCTTT.

This clone was found a few times. The chain has TRBV9 and TRBJ1-5; D call uncertain. Germline V gene data show CDR1 as SGDLS and CDR2 as YYNGEE. This CDR3 has 15 amino acids. V was trimmed by 2 bases and J by 2 bases, leaving 11 bases between them. This CDR3 is CASSVGNTGNQPQHF. In DNA form, the CDR3 reads TGTGCCAGCAGCGTTGGTAATACAGGCAATCAGCCCCAGCATTTT.

This clone was picked up one time. The chain combines TRBV7-2 with TRBJ2-7, with 7 bases aligning to TRBD1. Germline-derived CDR1 and CDR2 are SGHTA and FQGNSA. Trimming took 1 base from V and 2 from J; bases not matched to a gene: 5. The CDR3 length is 15 residues. The CDR3 DNA sequence: TGTGCCAGCAGCTTAGAAGAGGGGGCGACCTACGAGCAGTACTTC. Amino acids: CASSLEEGATYEQYF.

This chain links TRBV15 with TRBJ2-7, with 11 bases identical to TRBD1. V was clipped by 6 bases and J by 3 bases; unmatched bases: 1. CDR1 is LNHNV and CDR2 is YYDKDF in the germline V gene (reference sequence). The CDR3 extends over 13 amino acids. The CDR3 DNA sequence: TGTGCCACCAGGGGACAGGGGGACTACGAGCAGTACTTC. It codes for CATRGQGDYEQYF. Supplemented by reference TRBV15 and TRBJ2-7, the full variable domain reads DAMVIQNPRYQVTQFGKPVTLSCSQTLNHNVMYWYQQKSSQAPKLLFHYYDKDFNNEADTPDNFQSRRPNTSFCFLDIRSPGLGDTAMYLCATRGQGDYEQYFGPGTRLTVT.

This clone has only a few counts. V usage is TRBV11-3 and J usage is TRBJ2-2; 8 bases align to TRBD1. This CDR3 spans 14 amino acids. CDR1 and CDR2 (germline): SGHNT, YENEEA. The J segment lost 7 bases and the V segment lost 5 bases, leaving 6 bases of the junction unmatched. The CDR3: CASSGRQGIGELFF. CDR3 nucleotides: TGTGCCAGCAGCGGACGACAGGGGATCGGGGAGCTGTTTTTT.

As to this clone: Compared with germline, one end of the junction differs, possibly owing to a read error. The chain has TRBV5-1 and TRBJ2-4, with a possible D match to TRBD1 (6 bases). Germline assignment: CDR1 SGHRS and CDR2 YFSETQ. The CDR3 has 16 residues. The CDR3 is CASSLGGGRGANSQYF. The CDR3 DNA is TGCGCCAGCAGCTTGGGTGGGGGCCGGGGCGCTAACAGTCAGTACTTC.

In this sample, this clone turned up once. The genes are TRBV7-2 and TRBJ2-2; D unresolved. Trimming removed 2 bases at V and 0 bases at J, with 7 bases between. Germline assignment: CDR1 SGHTA and CDR2 FQGNSA. This CDR3 contains 15 residues. This CDR3 reads CASSLIPTNTGELFF. The CDR3 DNA reads as TGTGCCAGCAGCTTAATACCTACGAACACCGGGGAGCTGTTTTTT.

The chain links TRBV20-1 to TRBJ1-1; no firm D call. There are 11 residues in the CDR3. Trimming left V 4 bases short and J 2 bases short, with 5 bases between. The germline gives CDR1 DFQATT, CDR2 SNEGSKA (reference sequence). The CDR3 DNA sequence: TGCAGTGCTACGTTTAACACTGAAGCTTTCTTT. Translation: CSATFNTEAFF.

The chain is built from TRBV5-1 and TRBJ2-5; no reliable D call. The CDR3 is 15 residues long. Germline loops: CDR1 SGHRS, CDR2 YFSETQ. With 0 bases removed from V and 2 bases from J, the gap between germline ends came to 11 bases. CDR3 sequence: CASSLDPGAQETQYF. The CDR3 DNA reads TGCGCCAGCAGCTTGGATCCTGGAGCTCAAGAGACCCAGTACTTC.

The sample holds a few counts of this clone. The V call is TRBV7-2, the J call TRBJ2-3; D is unclear. Germline CDR1 SGHTA, CDR2 FQGNSA. V lost 6 bases and J 6 bases, leaving 10 bases between the germline ends. This CDR3 has 12 amino acids. In DNA form, the CDR3 reads TGTGCCAGCAGTCAGACGAGGGATACGCAGTATTTT. As protein: CASSQTRDTQYF. Filled out from reference TRBV7-2 and TRBJ2-3, the complete variable domain reads GAGVSQSPSNKVTEKGKDVELRCDPISGHTALYWYRQSLGQGLEFLIYFQGNSAPDKSGLPSDRFSAERTGGSVSTLTIQRTQQEDSAVYLCASSQTRDTQYFGPGTRLTVL.

This clone has a single count. The chain combines TRBV7-8 with TRBJ1-6; 8 bases agree with TRBD1. The CDR3 sequence is 15 residues long. J gave up 6 bases and V 5 bases, and 6 bases lay outside the gene matches. Germline loops: CDR1 SGHVS, CDR2 FQNEAQ. The CDR3 protein is CASSPRTGTNSPLHF. The CDR3 nucleotides are TGTGCCAGCAGCCCCCGGACAGGGACTAATTCACCCCTCCACTTT.

The J gene is TRBJ2-1, the V gene TRBV2; the D gene is possibly TRBD2 (5 bases). Germline V lookup: CDR1 SNHLY, CDR2 FYNNEI. The CDR3 is 15 amino acids. Deletions cut 3 bases from V and 5 bases from J, with 14 bases between. The CDR3 spells CASSELEGSHNEQFF. The CDR3 nucleotides are TGTGCCAGCAGTGAGCTCGAGGGCAGCCACAATGAGCAGTTCTTC.

This chain joins TRBV5-6 and TRBJ1-1; no reliable D call. V was shortened by 0 bases and J by 10 bases, with 7 bases between the two germline ends. This CDR3 has 11 amino acids. From germline, CDR1 is SGHDT and CDR2 YYEEEE. CDR3 amino acids: CASSLAGLAFF. The DNA of the CDR3 is TGTGCCAGCAGCTTGGCGGGGTTAGCTTTCTTT.

This rearrangement joins TRBV30 to TRBJ2-2; the D is unclear. Trimming left V 4 bases short and J 4 bases short, with 7 bases between. This CDR3 has 12 residues. Germline V gene sequence: CDR1 GTSNPN, CDR2 SVGIG (reference sequence). CDR3: CAWTGPTGELFF. CDR3 bases: TGTGCCTGGACAGGTCCCACCGGGGAGCTGTTTTTT.

This clone occurred a few times. The gene calls are TRBV23-1 and TRBJ2-2; 9 nucleotides align to TRBD1. TRBV23-1 qualifies as an ORF whose function is uncertain. This CDR3 comprises 20 residues. The junction had 11 bases not matched to a gene; V was cut back by 0 bases and J by 0 bases. The CDR3 reads CASSQSPTGQGNPNTGELFF. In nucleotides, the CDR3 is TGCGCCAGCAGTCAATCACCGACGGGACAGGGCAATCCGAACACCGGGGAGCTGTTTTTT.

The V gene is TRBV10-2, the J gene TRBJ2-1; the D gene is possibly TRBD2 (5 bases). Germline assignment: CDR1 WSHSY and CDR2 SAAADI. There are 17 residues in the CDR3. V shed 0 bases and J shed 6 bases, with 18 bases lying between them. This chain's CDR3 is CASSESRRGGAPNEQFF. The CDR3 nucleotides read TGCGCCAGCAGTGAGTCCCGCCGAGGAGGCGCCCCCAATGAGCAGTTCTTC.

The chain carries TRBV2 and TRBJ1-1; 10 nucleotides agree with TRBD1. Germline V gene sequence: CDR1 SNHLY, CDR2 FYNNEI. The CDR3 runs 15 residues. J was trimmed by 4 bases and V by 4 bases; bases with no gene match: 6. This CDR3 reads CASSVTGGAGTEAFF. The CDR3 region has the DNA TGTGCCAGCAGTGTGACAGGGGGCGCGGGCACTGAAGCTTTCTTT.

The chain links TRBV10-3 to TRBJ1-6, with 9 bases fitting TRBD1. Germline-derived CDR1 and CDR2 are ENHRY and SYGVKD. V dropped 4 bases and J dropped 8; count of bases not matched to a gene: 6. This CDR3 is built from 15 residues. In nucleotides, the CDR3 is TGTGCCATCAGTGCGGGACAGGGCGGGTATTCACCCCTCCACTTT. This gives the protein CAISAGQGGYSPLHF.

This chain uses TRBV27 with TRBJ1-2; D perhaps matches TRBD1 (5 bases). The CDR3 is 11 residues long. Looked up from germline, CDR1 is MNHEY and CDR2 is SMNVEV (reference sequence). With 8 bases removed from V and 6 bases from J, the gap between germline ends came to 10 bases. CDR3 coding DNA: TGTGCCAGCGTAGGGGAGGATGGCTACACCTTC. Protein: CASVGEDGYTF.

With respect to this clone: The sample has other DNA sequences that encode this CDR3 too. The chain couples TRBV7-2 to TRBJ2-7; no clear D gene. This CDR3 contains 11 residues. V was shortened by 4 bases and J by 3 bases, with 4 bases between the two germline ends. Germline CDR1 is SGHTA and CDR2 is FQGNSA. The CDR3 nucleotides read TGTGCCAGCAGCTCCCTCTACGAGCAGTACTTC. Translation: CASSSLYEQYF.

V usage is TRBV18 and J usage is TRBJ1-3; D is perhaps TRBD1 (6 bases). Germline CDR1 is KGHSH and CDR2 is LQKENI. CDR3 size: 14 residues. The V end was cut by 4 bases, the J end by 4 bases, with 11 bases between. The CDR3 sequence is CASSRATGGNTIYF. In DNA, the CDR3 is TGTGCCAGCTCACGGGCCACAGGGGGAAACACCATATATTTT.